These 14 T cell receptor beta chains were all obtained from the same sample, sequenced in a study of T cells in Graves' hyperthyroidism and ophthalmopathy (dated 2019 in TCRdb). Libraries were constructed by multiplex PCR. The sequencing machine was an Illumina HiSeq 2000. Amplification of TCR beta CDR3 regions was carried out from RNA transcripts. A first-round RT-PCR of the TCR CDR3 used the HTBI primer set with the Qiagen OneStep RT-PCR kit. TCRdb took the public reads, trimmed them with fastp at Q25, ran MiXCR for clone calling and kept in-frame beta chains. Each record represents a unique CDR3 protein, reported with the most common genes and DNA among its rows. Within this sample are hundreds of thousands of distinct CDR3 sequences, with approximately 16% of them counted one time only. Of the sample, about 20% falls within the top ten clones. Sequenced sample: blood. The receptors were sampled from a woman aged 18-29 years with Graves' hyperthyroidism.

This clonotype was detected a few times. Just one base apart from a much larger clone, this may be a read error. This sequence joins TRBV3-1 and TRBJ1-1; 7 bases align to TRBD1. Germline V CDR1 and CDR2: LGHDT, YNNKEL (reference sequence). CDR3 length equals 17 residues. As DNA, the CDR3 is TGTGCCAACAGCCAAGGGATTACAGGGGTGATGAACACTGAAGCTTTCTTT. Translated: CANSQGITGVMNTEAFF.

This clonotype was counted ten times or more. The chain carries TRBV18 and TRBJ1-2; D is ambiguous. Germline V gives CDR1 KGHSH, CDR2 LQKENI. CDR3 size: 14 residues. The V end lost 5 bases, the J end lost 4 bases, and 14 bases lay between the germline ends. The CDR3 DNA is TGTGCCAGCTCATCAACGACTCCATCCTATGGCTACACCTTC. Amino acids: CASSSTTPSYGYTF.

The rearrangement joins TRBV24-1 to TRBJ2-5; 11 bases map to TRBD2. The CDR3 is 17 amino acids. The V and J ends lost 1 base and 1 base, in that order; junction bases with no gene match: 4. Germline values: CDR1 KGHDR, CDR2 SFDVKD. CDR3 region: CATSDFPLAGGQETQYF. DNA for the CDR3: TGTGCCACCAGTGATTTTCCGCTAGCGGGGGGCCAAGAGACCCAGTACTTC.

In its sample, this clonotype was seen a few times. Just one base apart from a much larger clone, this may be a read error. The chain recombines TRBV14 with TRBJ2-1; the D is unclear. The CDR3 covers 11 residues. Trimming cost V 0 bases and J 7 bases, with 1 base left between them. CDR1 is SGHDN and CDR2 is FVKESK in the germline V gene. This chain's CDR3 is CASSQENEQFF. CDR3 coding DNA: TGTGCCAGCAGCCAAGAAAATGAGCAGTTCTTC. Variable domain in full (rest from reference TRBV14 and TRBJ2-1): EAGVTQFPSHSVIEKGQTVTLRCDPISGHDNLYWYRRVMGKEIKFLLHFVKESKQDESGMPNNRFLAERTGGTYSTLKVQPAELEDSGVYFCASSQENEQFFGPGTRLTVL.

This clonotype appeared a few times. The CDR3 protein is CASSGAPGQGLYEQYF. In DNA form, the CDR3 reads TGTGCCAGCAGCGGGGCCCCGGGGCAGGGACTTTACGAGCAGTACTTC. The chain links TRBV9 to TRBJ2-7; possibly TRBD2 for D (6 bases). CDR1 and CDR2 from the germline V gene are SGDLS and YYNGEE. V dropped 3 bases and J dropped 4 bases, with 20 bases sitting between them. CDR3 length: 16 amino acids.

The chain is built from TRBV6-1 and TRBJ2-7, with 14 bases matching TRBD2. CDR3 length equals 17 residues. Germline CDR1 MNHNS, CDR2 SASEGT. J lost 7 bases, V lost 5 bases, and 13 bases had no gene match. CDR3 sequence (DNA): TGTGCCAGCAGTCCAGGGACTAGCGGGAGTCTCCTTCGAGAGCAGTACTTC. This encodes CASSPGTSGSLLREQYF.

This clonotype was counted ten times or more. This chain uses TRBV6-5 with TRBJ1-2, with a tentative D call TRBD1 (5 bases). Germline assignment: CDR1 MNHEY and CDR2 SVGAGI. The CDR3 sequence is 15 residues long. Trimming pared 0 bases from V and 4 bases from J, leaving 12 bases between. In nucleotides, the CDR3 is TGTGCCAGCAGTTACTCGAAGTTCGGGGCCTATGGCTACACCTTC. Its translation is CASSYSKFGAYGYTF.

The gene calls are TRBV6-2 or TRBV6-3 and TRBJ1-4, with a tentative D call TRBD1 (6 bases). Per the germline V gene, CDR1 is MNHEY and CDR2 is SVGEGT. The CDR3 loop spans 15 amino acids. Trimming removed 6 bases at V and 5 bases at J, with 16 bases between. CDR3 sequence: CASSSSDRQNEKLFF. In DNA form, the CDR3 reads TGTGCCAGCAGCTCTTCGGACAGACAGAATGAAAAACTGTTTTTT.

Points on this clonotype: A much larger clone sits a single nucleotide away, making a read error possible. The chain is built from TRBV7-9 and TRBJ1-2; TRBD1 is a possible D gene (5 bases). Deletions cut 1 base from V and 3 bases from J, with 9 bases between. The germline CDR1 and CDR2 sequences are SEHNR and FQNEAQ (reference sequence). The CDR3 is 14 residues long. This CDR3 reads CASSLVREDYGYTF. The CDR3 DNA is TGTGCCAGCAGCTTAGTCAGGGAGGACTATGGCTACACCTTC.

The chain uses TRBV7-9 and TRBJ2-2; D uncertain. CDR3 size: 14 residues. Germline values: CDR1 SEHNR, CDR2 FQNEAQ (reference sequence). The ends were cut back, 2 bases at V and 3 bases at J, with 7 bases in the middle. CDR3 sequence: CASSLPPDTGELFF. CDR3 in DNA: TGTGCCAGCAGCTTACCCCCTGACACCGGGGAGCTGTTTTTT.

This clonotype appeared many times. The chain couples TRBV19 to TRBJ2-1; the match to TRBD2 covers 13 bases. From germline, CDR1 is LNHDA and CDR2 SQIVND (reference sequence). The CDR3 has 16 amino acids. The junction had 8 bases not matched to a gene; V was cut back by 6 bases and J by 6 bases. The CDR3 spells CASRKTSGRESNEQFF. CDR3 nucleotide sequence: TGTGCCAGTAGGAAAACTAGCGGGAGGGAAAGCAATGAGCAGTTCTTC.

Comments on this clonotype: An end of the junction differs from the germline gene, which may be a read error. The chain combines TRBV6-4 with TRBJ2-5; D possibly uses TRBD1 or TRBD2 (5 bases each). The CDR3 is 12 residues long. Germline loops: CDR1 MRHNA, CDR2 SNTAGT. The CDR3 spells CATRGYQGTQYF. The CDR3 coding sequence is TGTGCCACCCGGGGCTACCAAGGGACCCAGTACTTC.

This rearrangement joins TRBV27 to TRBJ2-3; D may be TRBD2 (6 bases). CDR1 is MNHEY and CDR2 is SMNVEV in the germline V gene (reference sequence). This CDR3 contains 20 residues. The ends were cut back, 5 bases at V and 4 bases at J, with 31 bases in the middle. This CDR3 reads CASSPRVGGRLSLKADTQYF. The CDR3 nucleotides read TGTGCCAGCAGTCCCCGAGTTGGGGGGAGGCTTAGCCTAAAAGCAGATACGCAGTATTTT.

This clonotype was seen ten or more times. In nucleotides, the CDR3 is TGCAGTGCTAGAGATGGCGGGGAGGGCAATCAGCCCCAGCATTTT. This translates into CSARDGGEGNQPQHF. The chain links TRBV20-1 to TRBJ1-5; no firm D call. V was cut by 0 bases and J by 2 bases, with 11 bases left in between. The length of the CDR3 is 15 residues. Germline V gene sequence: CDR1 DFQATT, CDR2 SNEGSKA (reference sequence).